The 8 T cell receptor beta chains reported below all come from one sample, sequenced in a study of T cells in Graves' hyperthyroidism and ophthalmopathy. Amplified TCR beta CDR3 regions derived from RNA transcripts. The study used the HTBI primer set for a first-round RT-PCR of the TCR CDR3. One entry per CDR3 protein results from TCRdb running MiXCR on the multiplex PCR reads. The data hold a few hundred thousand distinct CDR3 sequences, with 13% to 15% observed a single time. The sample taken for sequencing was blood. Every receptor here comes from a woman aged 60-75 years with Graves' ophthalmopathy.

The table lists this clonotype with many counts. The chain employs TRBV20-1 and TRBJ1-1; possible D gene TRBD1, 5 bases. CDR3 size: 14 residues. Trimming stripped 3 bases from V and 3 bases from J, with 14 bases between. Germline V gene lookup returns CDR1 DFQATT and CDR2 SNEGSKA (reference sequence). The CDR3 loop reads CSASSARGDTEAFF. As DNA, the CDR3 is TGCAGTGCTAGTTCGGCTCGAGGGGACACTGAAGCTTTCTTT.

In its sample, this clonotype was seen many times. V is TRBV24-1 and J is TRBJ2-3; D is tentatively TRBD1 or TRBD2 (5 bases each). V was trimmed by 5 bases and J by 2 bases, leaving 16 bases between them. The germline gives CDR1 KGHDR, CDR2 SFDVKD. The length of the CDR3 is 16 residues. In DNA, the CDR3 is TGTGCCACCAGTGCCGGCCGGGACGGCTACACAGATACGCAGTATTTT. Amino acids: CATSAGRDGYTDTQYF.

This clonotype was counted ten times or more. The chain couples TRBV20-1 to TRBJ2-3; D may be TRBD1 or TRBD2 (7 bases each). V was shortened by 3 bases and J by 0 bases, with 13 bases between the two germline ends. Germline V gene sequence: CDR1 DFQATT, CDR2 SNEGSKA (reference sequence). The CDR3 has 15 residues. The CDR3: CSARRAGQSTDTQYF. The CDR3 DNA reads as TGCAGTGCTAGGAGAGCGGGACAGAGCACAGATACGCAGTATTTT.

This clonotype was counted at least ten times. One end of the junction does not line up with germline, which may come from a read error. This chain uses TRBV12-3 or TRBV12-4 with TRBJ2-7; 11 bases fit TRBD2. This CDR3 region has 14 residues. DNA of the CDR3: TGTGCCAGCAGCTCTAGCGGGAGGTCCTCCGAGCAGTACTTC. It yields the protein CASSSSGRSSEQYF.

This clonotype was seen at least ten times. The V call is TRBV28, the J call TRBJ1-1, with D possibly being TRBD1 (6 bases). The V and J ends lost 1 base and 0 bases respectively, with 12 bases between them. Germline lookup yields CDR1 MDHEN and CDR2 SYDVKM. CDR3 length equals 16 residues. As DNA, the CDR3 is TGTGCCAGCAGTTTATTAGGGGGGGGTTTGAACACTGAAGCTTTCTTT. This codes for CASSLLGGGLNTEAFF. Supplemented by reference TRBV28 and TRBJ1-1, the full variable domain reads DVKVTQSSRYLVKRTGEKVFLECVQDMDHENMFWYRQDPGLGLRLIYFSYDVKMKEKGDIPEGYSVSREKKERFSLILESASTNQTSMYLCASSLLGGGLNTEAFFGQGTRLTVV.

This clonotype was seen ten or more times. The genes are TRBV11-2 and TRBJ2-1; 12 bases are shared with TRBD2. Germline lookup yields CDR1 SGHAT and CDR2 FQNNGV. V lost 4 bases, J lost 7 bases, and 5 bases stayed unmatched. The CDR3 contains 15 residues. The CDR3 DNA reads TGTGCCAGCAGCTCCTCTAGCGGGAGGGGTAATGAGCAGTTCTTC. Residues: CASSSSSGRGNEQFF.

This clonotype was seen repeatedly, ten times or more. This chain joins TRBV6-1 and TRBJ2-3; 8 bases map to TRBD2. The CDR3 is 15 amino acids. Trimming removed 4 bases from V and 2 bases from J; junction bases left unmatched: 5. Germline CDR1 reads MNHNS; CDR2 reads SASEGT. This CDR3 is CASSGQLAATDTQYF. The CDR3 nucleotides read TGTGCCAGCAGTGGACAACTAGCGGCCACAGATACGCAGTATTTT.

The V gene is TRBV7-9, the J gene TRBJ2-2; 9 bases line up with TRBD2. J gave up 8 bases and V 5 bases, and 15 bases lay outside the gene matches. Germline V gene sequence: CDR1 SEHNR, CDR2 FQNEAQ (reference sequence). CDR3 length equals 17 residues. CDR3 bases: TGTGCCAGCAGCAGCCTCAACGGAGCGGGAGGTTGGGGGGAGCTGTTTTTT. Encoded protein: CASSSLNGAGGWGELFF.